The TCR beta chain under discussion was sequenced for a study of T cell responses to AZD1222 COVID-19 vaccine. CDR1 and CDR2 (germline): SGHAT, FQNNGV. The CDR3 spans 16 residues. The V end was cut by 5 bases, the J end by 0 bases, with 13 bases between. This clone has a single count. What it binds is unknown. The protocol was immunoSEQ multiplex PCR, while the TCRdb copy is restricted to in-frame clones and leaves out a portion. The repertoire has 120,000 to 150,000 clones, about 82% of them found once; the top ten carry 5.1%. Study-wide results and limits: Repertoire collection took place solely once the T cell response had peaked. Just a handful of AZD1222 recipients were seropositive at baseline. Nearly half of unique spike-specific TCRs reportedly avoided B.1.351 and B.1.1.7 mutated regions.

The sample here was peripheral blood, taken 28 days after the second AZD1222 dose. The source is an adult who received the AZD1222 COVID-19 vaccine. The chain employs TRBV11-2 and TRBJ2-2; D is unclear. The CDR3 reads CASSPVRTANTGELFF. The CDR3 DNA sequence: TGTGCCAGCAGCCCGGTAAGGACCGCGAACACCGGGGAGCTGTTTTTT.